Listed here are 13 T cell receptor beta chains from one sample, sequenced in a study of blood T cell repertoires in COVID-19. Assay used: immunoSEQ multiplex PCR; TCRdb lists only in-frame clones, some missing. The sample shows around 150,000 clones, 89% of them seen only once. Material for sequencing was peripheral blood. These receptors were obtained from a man in his 60s with acute or convalescent COVID-19.

The chain links TRBV5-6 to TRBJ1-1, with D possibly matching TRBD1 (5 bases). V lost 4 bases to trimming and J lost 1 base, with 14 bases between them. Germline V gives CDR1 SGHDT, CDR2 YYEEEE. The CDR3 consists of 15 residues. The CDR3 DNA follows: TGTGCCAGCAGCCCGGGGGGGACCGAGAACACTGAAGCTTTCTTT. Protein: CASSPGGTENTEAFF.

V and J are TRBV7-6 and TRBJ2-2; 8 positions match TRBD1. After removal of 4 bases from V and 5 bases from J, the junction contained 6 bases not matched to a gene. There are 15 residues in the CDR3. Germline values: CDR1 SGHVS, CDR2 FNYEAQ. The CDR3 is CASSYGTGRTGELFF. The DNA of the CDR3 is TGTGCCAGCAGCTACGGGACAGGTCGAACCGGGGAGCTGTTTTTT. Based on the CDR3 plus reference TRBV7-6 and TRBJ2-2, the full variable domain is GAGVSQSPRYKVTKRGQDVALRCDPISGHVSLYWYRQALGQGPEFLTYFNYEAQQDKSGLPNDRFSAERPEGSISTLTIQRTEQRDSAMYRCASSYGTGRTGELFFGEGSRLTVL.

This clone came up once. The chain links TRBV24-1 to TRBJ2-3; the D is unclear. Trimming pared 3 bases from V and 5 bases from J, leaving 11 bases between. The CDR3 loop spans 14 amino acids. CDR1 is KGHDR, CDR2 SFDVKD, per germline. This chain's CDR3 is CATSDVPSKDTQYF. The CDR3 DNA sequence: TGTGCCACCAGTGATGTGCCTAGTAAAGATACGCAGTATTTT.

The rearrangement joins TRBV12-3 or TRBV12-4 to TRBJ1-5; possibly TRBD1 for D (6 bases). V was clipped by 8 bases and J by 4 bases, with 12 bases between them. The CDR3 is 13 amino acids. The CDR3 here is CASGRGQNQPQHF. The CDR3 region has the DNA TGTGCCAGCGGGAGAGGACAGAATCAGCCCCAGCATTTT.

V usage is TRBV5-4 and J usage is TRBJ2-5, with 10 nucleotides matching TRBD1. V dropped 4 bases and J dropped 5; count of bases not matched to a gene: 2. CDR3 length: 13 residues. The germline V gene has CDR1 SGHNT and CDR2 YYREEE (reference sequence). CDR3 nucleotides: TGTGCCAGCAGCCTGGACAGGGGGGAGACCCAGTACTTC. Amino acid sequence: CASSLDRGETQYF.

This clone occurred once. V is TRBV12-3 or TRBV12-4 and J is TRBJ2-3; 8 bases match TRBD1. V was pared by 5 bases and J by 6 bases, with 1 base of the junction left unmatched. This CDR3 is built from 12 residues. CDR3 DNA: TGTGCCAGCAGTAGACAGGGGGATACGCAGTATTTT. Encoded protein: CASSRQGDTQYF.

The chain joins TRBV19 to TRBJ1-2, with TRBD1 as a possible D gene (6 bases). Germline V gives CDR1 LNHDA, CDR2 SQIVND (reference sequence). The V end lost 5 bases, the J end lost 2 bases, and 15 bases lay between the germline ends. This CDR3 comprises 15 residues. The CDR3 region is CASSPSRGHNYGYTF. In nucleotides, the CDR3 is TGTGCCAGTAGTCCTTCCAGGGGTCACAACTATGGCTACACCTTC.

The J gene is TRBJ1-3, the V gene TRBV6-5, with D possibly matching TRBD1 (5 bases). With 11 bases removed from V and 4 bases from J, the gap between germline ends came to 12 bases. The CDR3 runs 12 residues. Germline V gene sequence: CDR1 MNHEY, CDR2 SVGAGI. The CDR3 spells CAVYTGGNTIYF. CDR3 coding DNA: TGTGCCGTATATACAGGAGGAAACACCATATATTTT.

In this sample, this clone turned up a few times. The rearrangement joins TRBV7-9 to TRBJ1-6, with 7 bases matching TRBD1. From germline, CDR1 is SEHNR and CDR2 FQNEAQ (reference sequence). CDR3 length: 15 amino acids. Losses at the gene ends were 8 bases for V and 3 bases for J; bases not matched to a gene: 7. The DNA for the CDR3 is TGTGCCAGCGGAATAGGGACAGTCTATAATTCACCCCTCCACTTT. This encodes CASGIGTVYNSPLHF.

The chain is built from TRBV3-1 (or the pseudogene TRBV3-2) and TRBJ1-1, with TRBD1 as a possible D gene (6 bases). There are 13 residues in the CDR3. CDR1 and CDR2 (germline): LGHDT, YNNKEL (reference sequence). The V and J ends lost 4 bases and 3 bases respectively, with 9 bases between them. DNA for the CDR3: TGTGCCAGCAGCCGAACAGGGCACACTGAAGCTTTCTTT. It encodes CASSRTGHTEAFF.

The rearrangement uses TRBV4-1 and TRBJ2-7; a possible D gene is TRBD1 (6 bases). Trimming stripped 1 base from V and 2 bases from J, with 9 bases between. CDR1 is MGHRA, CDR2 YSYEKL, per germline. The CDR3 has 14 amino acids. CDR3 DNA: TGCGCCAGCAGCCAAGGGGACACGACCTACGAGCAGTACTTC. It specifies CASSQGDTTYEQYF.

The genes are TRBV19 and TRBJ1-5; D ambiguous. Trimming removed 3 bases from V and 4 bases from J, with 7 bases in between. Looked up from germline, CDR1 is LNHDA and CDR2 is SQIVND (reference sequence). The CDR3 consists of 13 residues. The CDR3 DNA is TGTGCCAGTAGTATGGCTGGTAATCAGCCCCAGCATTTT. Amino acids: CASSMAGNQPQHF.

This chain connects TRBV5-4 to TRBJ1-1; the D gene is possibly TRBD1 (6 bases). Germline V gene data show CDR1 as SGHNT and CDR2 as YYREEE (reference sequence). CDR3 length: 14 amino acids. The V end was cut by 4 bases, the J end by 2 bases, with 12 bases between. The CDR3 reads CASSRDIINTEAFF. In DNA form, the CDR3 reads TGTGCCAGCAGCCGGGACATTATTAACACTGAAGCTTTCTTT.